Below, 5 T cell receptor beta chains from the same sample are listed, as sequenced in a study of T-cell reconstitution after alpha-beta-depleted transplantation in children. Unique molecular identifiers featured in how the TCRbeta library was prepared. MiXCR, applied by TCRdb to the PCR reads, yields one record per CDR3 protein. The sample shows some 150,000 distinct CDR3 sequences, 8% to 10% of them seen only once. This sample comprised PBMCs, mostly from graft donor cells, obtained 180 days after TCRalphabeta/CD19-depleted stem cell transplant. The receptors derive from a female patient aged 2-9 years who had a stem cell transplant for congenital amegakaryocytic thrombocytopenia, so the T cells may come from the graft donor.

V is TRBV28 and J is TRBJ1-2; perhaps TRBD1 as D (5 bases). CDR3 length: 16 residues. The germline gives CDR1 MDHEN, CDR2 SYDVKM. V was trimmed by 6 bases and J by 4 bases, leaving 21 bases between them. CDR3 DNA sequence: TGTGCCAGCAGATATACCGGGACCCCCACCCGCTATGGCTACACCTTC. Translating it yields CASRYTGTPTRYGYTF.

This clonotype was found many times. This sequence joins TRBV12-3 or TRBV12-4 and TRBJ1-1; D might be TRBD1 (5 bases). The CDR3 covers 14 residues. V was cut by 1 base and J by 6 bases, with 12 bases left in between. CDR3 in DNA: TGTGCCAGCAGTTTAGTGGCAGGGATCGCTGAAGCTTTCTTT. Amino acid sequence: CASSLVAGIAEAFF.

This clonotype is labeled as medium-sized (0.01 to 0.1%). CDR3 region: CSVVFPGPKYYGYTF. The DNA for the CDR3 is TGCAGCGTTGTTTTCCCGGGCCCGAAATACTATGGCTACACCTTC. This chain joins TRBV29-1 and TRBJ1-2; D not resolved. The CDR3 length is 15 residues. V was cut by 4 bases and J by 3 bases, with 18 bases left in between. Germline V lookup: CDR1 SQVTM, CDR2 ANQGSEA. The whole variable domain, remainder taken from reference TRBV29-1 and TRBJ1-2, is SAVISQKPSRDICQRGTSLTIQCQVDSQVTMMFWYRQQPGQSLTLIATANQGSEATYESGFVIDKFPISRPNLTFSTLTVSNMSPEDSSIYLCSVVFPGPKYYGYTFGSGTRLTVV.

The CDR3 loop is CASSFGQVSYEQYF. The CDR3 DNA is TGTGCCAGCAGCTTTGGACAGGTCTCCTACGAGCAGTACTTC. The J gene is TRBJ2-7, the V gene TRBV7-2, with 7 positions matching TRBD1. V gave up 3 bases and J gave up 0 bases; unmatched junction bases: 2. The CDR3 contains 14 residues. Looked up from germline, CDR1 is SGHTA and CDR2 is FQGNSA.

This clonotype occurred many times. V and J are TRBV7-3 and TRBJ1-2, with 8 bases aligning to TRBD1. The germline CDR1 and CDR2 sequences are SGHTA and FQGTGA. The CDR3 length is 13 residues. V dropped 0 bases and J dropped 7; count of bases not matched to a gene: 1. The CDR3 sequence: CASSLTQGAGYTF. CDR3 DNA sequence: TGTGCCAGCAGCTTAACGCAGGGGGCTGGCTACACCTTC.